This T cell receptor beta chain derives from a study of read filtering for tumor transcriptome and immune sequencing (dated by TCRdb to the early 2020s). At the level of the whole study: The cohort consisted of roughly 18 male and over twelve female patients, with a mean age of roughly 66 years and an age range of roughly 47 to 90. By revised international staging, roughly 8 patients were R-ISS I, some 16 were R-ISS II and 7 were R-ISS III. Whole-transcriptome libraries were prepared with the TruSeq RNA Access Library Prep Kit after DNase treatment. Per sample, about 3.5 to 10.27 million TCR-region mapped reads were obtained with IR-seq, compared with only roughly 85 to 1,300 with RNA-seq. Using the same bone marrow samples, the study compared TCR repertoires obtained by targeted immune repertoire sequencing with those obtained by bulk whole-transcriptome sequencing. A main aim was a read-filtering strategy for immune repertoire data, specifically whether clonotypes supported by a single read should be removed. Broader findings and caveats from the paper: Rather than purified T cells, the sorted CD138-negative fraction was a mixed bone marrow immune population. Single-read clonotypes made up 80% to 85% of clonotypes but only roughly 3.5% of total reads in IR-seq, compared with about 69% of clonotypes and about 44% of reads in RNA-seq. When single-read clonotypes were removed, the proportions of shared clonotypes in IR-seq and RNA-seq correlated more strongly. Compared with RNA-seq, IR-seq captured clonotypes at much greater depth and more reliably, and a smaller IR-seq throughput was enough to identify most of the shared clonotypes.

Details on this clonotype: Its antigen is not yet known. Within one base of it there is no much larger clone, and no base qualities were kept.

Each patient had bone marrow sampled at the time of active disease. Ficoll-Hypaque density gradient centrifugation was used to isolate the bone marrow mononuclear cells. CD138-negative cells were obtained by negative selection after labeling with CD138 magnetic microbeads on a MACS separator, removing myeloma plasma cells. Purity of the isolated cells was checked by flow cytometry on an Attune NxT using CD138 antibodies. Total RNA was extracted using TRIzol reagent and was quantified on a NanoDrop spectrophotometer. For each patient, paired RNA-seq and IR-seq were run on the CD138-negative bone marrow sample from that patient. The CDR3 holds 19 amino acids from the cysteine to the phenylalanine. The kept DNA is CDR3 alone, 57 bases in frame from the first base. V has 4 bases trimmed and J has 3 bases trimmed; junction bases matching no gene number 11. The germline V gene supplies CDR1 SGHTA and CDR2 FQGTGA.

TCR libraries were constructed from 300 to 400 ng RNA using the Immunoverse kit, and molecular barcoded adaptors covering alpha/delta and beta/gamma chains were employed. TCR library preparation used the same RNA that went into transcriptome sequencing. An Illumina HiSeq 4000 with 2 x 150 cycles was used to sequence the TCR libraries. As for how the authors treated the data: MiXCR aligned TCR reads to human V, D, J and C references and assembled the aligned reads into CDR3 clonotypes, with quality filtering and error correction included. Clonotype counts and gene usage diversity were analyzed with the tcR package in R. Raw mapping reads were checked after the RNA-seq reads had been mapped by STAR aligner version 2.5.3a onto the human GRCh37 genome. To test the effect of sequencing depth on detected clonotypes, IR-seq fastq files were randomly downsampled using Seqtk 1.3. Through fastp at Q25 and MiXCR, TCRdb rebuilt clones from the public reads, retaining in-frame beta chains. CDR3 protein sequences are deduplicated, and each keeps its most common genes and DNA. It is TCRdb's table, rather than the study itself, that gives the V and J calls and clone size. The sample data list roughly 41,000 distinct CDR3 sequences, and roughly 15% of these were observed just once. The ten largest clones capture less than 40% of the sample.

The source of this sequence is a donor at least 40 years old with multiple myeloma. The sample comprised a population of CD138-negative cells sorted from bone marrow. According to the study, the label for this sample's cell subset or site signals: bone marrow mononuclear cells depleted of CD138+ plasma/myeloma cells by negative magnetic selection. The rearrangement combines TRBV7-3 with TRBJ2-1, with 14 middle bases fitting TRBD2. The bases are TGTGCCAGCAGCTCATATCCGGGACTAGCGGGAGTTGTCTACAATGAGCAGTTCTTC. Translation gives CASSSYPGLAGVVYNEQFF.